The 27 T cell receptor beta chains below come from one sample, sequenced in a study of regulatory T cells in long-lasting Graves disease. Time point given: newly diagnosed GD, antithyroid drugs for less than 3 months. RNA from PBMCs was the source of the TCR library. Library construction for TCR beta used iRepertoire HTBI primers and Arm-PCR of CDR3 regions. A single record per CDR3 protein comes from TCRdb applying MiXCR to the multiplex PCR reads. This table has a few hundred thousand distinct CDR3 sequences, approximately 12% appearing once. These records were also assigned to another study, of T cells in Graves' hyperthyroidism and ophthalmopathy.

The sample here was peripheral blood mononuclear cells (PBMCs), taken at new diagnosis, from a patient treated with antithyroid drugs. These TCRs come from a woman aged 18-35 years with Graves disease.

This clonotype has at least ten counts. The V and J genes are TRBV12-3 or TRBV12-4 and TRBJ2-7; 7 nucleotides align to TRBD2. This CDR3 contains 17 residues. J was trimmed by 0 bases and V by 5 bases; bases with no gene match: 13. The CDR3 DNA reads TGTGCCAGCAGTGCTCCCTGGGGGGGTGGAAGCTCCTACGAGCAGTACTTC. It encodes CASSAPWGGGSSYEQYF.

This clonotype has only a few counts. The junction does not match germline at one end; this may be a read error. CDR3 protein: CANSPRTGGTEAFF. Here the CDR3 DNA reads TGTGCCAACAGCCCACGGACAGGGGGCACTGAAGCTTTCTTT. V is TRBV5-5 and J is TRBJ1-1; TRBD1 matches 10 bases. The germline CDR1 and CDR2 sequences are SGHKS and YYEKEE (reference sequence). The CDR3 loop spans 14 amino acids.

The V and J genes are TRBV28 and TRBJ1-4; TRBD1 is a possible D gene (5 bases). Germline lookup yields CDR1 MDHEN and CDR2 SYDVKM. The length of the CDR3 is 14 residues. V was pared by 7 bases and J by 10 bases, with 19 bases between. For the CDR3, the DNA is TGTGCCAGCATCCTAATTAGGGGAACGGGAAAACTGTTTTTT. This codes for CASILIRGTGKLFF.

The chain joins TRBV9 to TRBJ2-1, with 7 bases aligning to TRBD2. V lost 6 bases and J lost 0; bases outside the gene matches: 12. Germline CDR1 and CDR2: SGDLS and YYNGEE. CDR3 length: 17 amino acids. CDR3 sequence reads: CASNLGGDGSSYNEQFF. The CDR3 nucleotides are TGTGCCAGCAACCTGGGGGGGGACGGGAGCTCCTACAATGAGCAGTTCTTC.

The rearrangement uses TRBV4-1 and TRBJ2-1, with D maybe TRBD2 (5 bases). Germline V gene data show CDR1 as MGHRA and CDR2 as YSYEKL. Trimming stripped 0 bases from V and 2 bases from J, with 14 bases between. The CDR3 extends over 17 amino acids. This chain's CDR3 is CASSQEPGLGAYNEQFF. The CDR3 DNA follows: TGCGCCAGCAGCCAAGAACCCGGACTTGGGGCCTACAATGAGCAGTTCTTC.

J is TRBJ1-6 and V is TRBV20-1; 8 positions agree with TRBD1. The CDR3 covers 12 residues. Losses at the gene ends were 3 bases for V and 14 bases for J; bases not matched to a gene: 6. Germline assignment: CDR1 DFQATT and CDR2 SNEGSKA (reference sequence). The DNA for the CDR3 is TGCAGTGCTAGCAGACAGGGGTTCACCCTCCACTTT. Encoded protein: CSASRQGFTLHF.

Of note for this clonotype: A far more abundant clone sits one base away, making this likely a read error. V usage is TRBV2 and J usage is TRBJ2-3, with 7 positions matching TRBD1. The J call may be mistaken, given a closer DNA end match to TRBJ2-1. The CDR3 covers 19 residues. The V gene's germline CDR1 is SNHLY and CDR2 FYNNEI. The CDR3 sequence: CASSVDRVIGLRRTSEQFF. The CDR3 DNA follows: TGTGCCAGCAGTGTTGACAGGGTAATTGGGCTCCGCCGAACGAGCGAGCAGTTCTTC.

This clonotype was detected many times. The rearrangement uses TRBV6-2 or TRBV6-3 and TRBJ2-1, with TRBD2 matching over 9 bases. The CDR3 consists of 17 residues. V shed 1 base and J 0 bases; nucleotides not matched to a gene: 4. The V gene's germline CDR1 is MNHEY and CDR2 SVGEGT. The DNA for the CDR3 is TGTGCCAGCAGTTACTTCCCGGGACTAGCCTCCTACAATGAGCAGTTCTTC. It is translated as CASSYFPGLASYNEQFF.

At least ten counts were recorded for this clonotype. The chain combines TRBV20-1 with TRBJ1-4, with TRBD1 matching 9 bases. The V gene's germline CDR1 is DFQATT and CDR2 SNEGSKA (reference sequence). The CDR3 extends over 14 amino acids. Trimming at V came to 6 bases and at J to 8 bases, leaving 10 bases not matched to a gene. In DNA form, the CDR3 reads TGCAGTGCCTACACAGGGACAGGGAGAGAAAAACTGTTTTTT. Translation: CSAYTGTGREKLFF.

This clonotype was counted at least ten times. The rearrangement uses TRBV5-1 and TRBJ1-2; TRBD1 is a possible D gene (5 bases). CDR1 SGHRS and CDR2 YFSETQ come from the germline V gene. The germline V and J ends were trimmed by 3 bases and 4 bases, with 19 bases remaining between them. The CDR3 extends over 16 amino acids. The DNA of the CDR3 is TGCGCCAGCAGCTCCGCCCTCAAACACGGGACCTATGGCTACACCTTC. It codes for CASSSALKHGTYGYTF.

This clonotype appeared many times. The genes are TRBV29-1 and TRBJ1-2, with D unresolved. The V end lost 5 bases, the J end lost 6 bases, and 22 bases lay between the germline ends. Per the germline V gene, CDR1 is SQVTM and CDR2 is ANQGSEA. The CDR3 extends over 15 amino acids. The CDR3 loop is CSVTRSLTQTNGYTF. The DNA for the CDR3 is TGCAGCGTTACCCGGAGCTTGACCCAGACGAATGGCTACACCTTC.

This clonotype was counted a few times. The chain links TRBV7-2 to TRBJ1-4; 8 nucleotides align to TRBD1. The CDR3 length is 15 residues. After removal of 5 bases from V and 3 bases from J, the junction contained 5 bases not matched to a gene. Looked up from germline, CDR1 is SGHTA and CDR2 is FQGNSA. The CDR3 loop reads CASSEDRVSNEKLFF. In DNA, the CDR3 is TGTGCCAGCAGCGAGGACAGGGTATCTAATGAAAAACTGTTTTTT.

In its sample, this clonotype was seen a few times. The chain recombines TRBV7-2 with TRBJ2-2; 13 positions match TRBD2. V lost 6 bases to trimming and J lost 7 bases; unmatched junction nucleotides: 11. There are 17 residues in the CDR3. Germline V gene sequence: CDR1 SGHTA, CDR2 FQGNSA. CDR3 sequence: CASSPTSGRAGGGELFF. The CDR3 DNA sequence: TGTGCCAGCAGTCCAACTAGCGGGAGGGCTGGAGGCGGGGAGCTGTTTTTT.

This clonotype occurred many times. The chain joins TRBV30 to TRBJ2-5; no firm D call. Germline V gene data show CDR1 as GTSNPN and CDR2 as SVGIG (reference sequence). This CDR3 region has 11 residues. Trimming shortened V by 7 bases and J by 5 bases, and 11 bases separated the two germline ends. The CDR3 coding sequence is TGTGCCTTATCCCAGTCGGAGACCCAGTACTTC. It specifies CALSQSETQYF.

Many counts were recorded for this clonotype. The CDR3, as DNA: TGTGCCAGCAGGTTACTTAGCGGGAGAGATACCGGGGAGCTGTTTTTT. It specifies CASRLLSGRDTGELFF. The chain employs TRBV7-6 and TRBJ2-2, with 9 bases identical to TRBD2. Germline trimming cut 6 bases from V and 5 bases from J; bases unmatched to any gene: 10. CDR3 length equals 16 residues. Germline CDR1 reads SGHVS; CDR2 reads FNYEAQ.

This clonotype was observed many times. The rearrangement uses TRBV3-1 and TRBJ2-5, with TRBD2 matching 11 bases. The CDR3 is 19 amino acids. From germline, CDR1 is LGHDT and CDR2 YNNKEL (reference sequence). J lost 0 bases, V lost 2 bases, and 11 bases had no gene match. Here the CDR3 reads CASSQTSGREGSYQETQYF. The CDR3 region has the DNA TGTGCCAGCAGCCAAACTAGCGGGAGAGAGGGATCGTACCAAGAGACCCAGTACTTC.

This clonotype appeared many times. The chain employs TRBV28 and TRBJ2-7, with D possibly matching TRBD2 (6 bases). The V end lost 3 bases, the J end lost 2 bases, and 17 bases lay between the germline ends. Germline lookup yields CDR1 MDHEN and CDR2 SYDVKM. This CDR3 region has 16 residues. The CDR3 protein is CASSFPGVGGAYEQYF. DNA for the CDR3: TGTGCCAGCAGTTTTCCTGGAGTGGGGGGAGCCTACGAGCAGTACTTC.

Details on this clonotype: This may arise from a read error, as a much more abundant clone is one base away. This chain connects TRBV12-3 or TRBV12-4 to TRBJ2-2; no reliable D call. CDR3 length equals 14 residues. V was cut by 6 bases and J by 2 bases, with 10 bases left in between. CDR3 sequence: CASRDKHNTGELFF. CDR3 nucleotides: TGTGCCAGCAGAGACAAGCATAACACCGGGGAGCTGTTTTTT.

This chain uses TRBV6-2 or TRBV6-3 with TRBJ2-4; unclear D gene. Germline CDR1 and CDR2: MNHEY and SVGEGT. This CDR3 spans 13 amino acids. The V end lost 10 bases, the J end lost 1 base, and 11 bases lay between the germline ends. CDR3 amino acids: CATQKEAKNIQYF. CDR3 nucleotide sequence: TGTGCCACCCAAAAGGAGGCCAAAAACATTCAGTACTTC.

The sample holds many counts of this clonotype. The CDR3 bases are TGTGCCAGCAGTTTCTCAACCATCTATGGCTACACCTTC. It encodes CASSFSTIYGYTF. The chain is built from TRBV6-5 and TRBJ1-2; no clear D. Germline CDR1 is MNHEY and CDR2 is SVGAGI. V lost 4 bases and J lost 4, with 10 bases in between. This CDR3 has 13 amino acids.

V usage is TRBV29-1 and J usage is TRBJ1-3; D not resolved. This CDR3 contains 16 residues. The germline gives CDR1 SQVTM, CDR2 ANQGSEA. Between the trimmed V and J ends, which lost 3 bases and 4 bases, there was a span of 19 bases. The CDR3 reads CSVEGLGGTLGNTIYF. The CDR3 DNA follows: TGCAGCGTTGAGGGCTTGGGAGGAACGCTCGGAAACACCATATATTTT.

The V and J genes are TRBV5-1 and TRBJ2-1; D unresolved. The germline V and J ends were trimmed by 0 bases and 5 bases, with 12 bases remaining between them. CDR1 is SGHRS, CDR2 YFSETQ, per germline. The CDR3 sequence is 15 residues long. CDR3 amino acids: CASSLVLSVDNEQFF. For the CDR3, the DNA is TGCGCCAGCAGCTTGGTGTTAAGCGTGGACAATGAGCAGTTCTTC.

Ten or more counts support this clonotype. The chain recombines TRBV6-1 with TRBJ1-2, with 7 positions matching TRBD1. Germline-derived CDR1 and CDR2 are MNHNS and SASEGT. V lost 6 bases and J lost 4; bases outside the gene matches: 5. This CDR3 has 13 residues. In DNA form, the CDR3 reads TGTGCCAGCAGCTTCACAGGGGTCTATGGCTACACCTTC. Translated: CASSFTGVYGYTF.

Regarding this clonotype: One junction end does not reproduce the germline sequence, and a read error may be involved. Here the CDR3 reads CASSLRGPPSTDTQYF. The DNA of the CDR3 is TGCGCCAGCAGCCTGAGGGGGCCCCCTAGCACAGATACGCAGTATTTT. The V gene is TRBV7-9, the J gene TRBJ2-3; 7 bases line up with TRBD1. Per the germline V gene, CDR1 is SEHNR and CDR2 is FQNEAQ (reference sequence). The CDR3 is 16 residues long.

Remarks on this clonotype: This may arise from a read error, as a much more abundant clone is one base away. The CDR3 spells CASSLGTSAHYNEQFF. In DNA form, the CDR3 reads TGTGCCAGCAGCTTAGGGACTAGCGCACATTACAATGAGCAGTTCTTC. V is TRBV7-6 and J is TRBJ2-1; 9 bases match TRBD2. Germline CDR1 and CDR2: SGHVS and FNYEAQ. Germline trimming cut 1 base from V and 4 bases from J; bases unmatched to any gene: 5. This CDR3 is 16 amino acids long. Using reference TRBV7-6 and TRBJ2-1 for the parts outside the CDR3, the full variable domain is GAGVSQSPRYKVTKRGQDVALRCDPISGHVSLYWYRQALGQGPEFLTYFNYEAQQDKSGLPNDRFSAERPEGSISTLTIQRTEQRDSAMYRCASSLGTSAHYNEQFFGPGTRLTVL.

A remark on this clonotype: A far larger clone lies a single base away; this is likely a read error. The gene calls are TRBV7-2 and TRBJ2-1; D uncertain. V lost 2 bases and J lost 5, with 7 bases in between. The CDR3 runs to 13 residues. The germline V gene has CDR1 SGHTA and CDR2 FQGNSA. In DNA, the CDR3 is TGTGCCAGCAGCTTACGGCCCGACAATGAGCAGTTCTTC. As protein: CASSLRPDNEQFF.

About this clonotype: A read error is the likely source, as a far larger clone sits one nucleotide away. J is TRBJ2-1 and V is TRBV11-2; the match to TRBD2 covers 11 bases. The end of the DNA aligns better with TRBJ2-3, so the J call may be wrong. Germline V gene sequence: CDR1 SGHAT, CDR2 FQNNGV. The CDR3 is made up of 17 amino acids. The DNA for the CDR3 is TGTGCCAGCAGCTTAGATGCTAGCGGGAGGCCCACAGATACGCAGTATTTT. Translated, it gives CASSLDASGRPTDTQYF.